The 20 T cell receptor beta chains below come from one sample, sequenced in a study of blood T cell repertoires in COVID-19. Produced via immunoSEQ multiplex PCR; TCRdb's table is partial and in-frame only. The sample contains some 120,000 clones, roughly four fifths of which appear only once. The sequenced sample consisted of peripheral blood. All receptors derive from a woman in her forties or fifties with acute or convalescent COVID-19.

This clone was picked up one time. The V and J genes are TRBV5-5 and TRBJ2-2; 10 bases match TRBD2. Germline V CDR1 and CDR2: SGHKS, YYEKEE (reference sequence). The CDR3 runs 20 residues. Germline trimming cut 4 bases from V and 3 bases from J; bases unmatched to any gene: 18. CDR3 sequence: CASSPALAGVGPVDTGELFF. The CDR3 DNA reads TGTGCCAGCAGCCCAGCCCTAGCGGGAGTGGGACCGGTCGACACCGGGGAGCTGTTTTTT.

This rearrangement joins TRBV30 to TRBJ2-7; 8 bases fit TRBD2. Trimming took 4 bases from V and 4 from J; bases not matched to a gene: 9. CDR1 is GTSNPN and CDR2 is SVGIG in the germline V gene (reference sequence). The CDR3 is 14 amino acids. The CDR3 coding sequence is TGTGCCTGGACGGGGAGCGGGAGCGAATACGAGCAGTACTTC. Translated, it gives CAWTGSGSEYEQYF.

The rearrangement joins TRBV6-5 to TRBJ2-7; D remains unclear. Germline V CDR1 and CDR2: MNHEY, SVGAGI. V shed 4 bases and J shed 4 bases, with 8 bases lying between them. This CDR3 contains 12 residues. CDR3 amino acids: CASSSNRYEQYF. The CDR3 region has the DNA TGTGCCAGCAGTTCTAACCGTTACGAGCAGTACTTC.

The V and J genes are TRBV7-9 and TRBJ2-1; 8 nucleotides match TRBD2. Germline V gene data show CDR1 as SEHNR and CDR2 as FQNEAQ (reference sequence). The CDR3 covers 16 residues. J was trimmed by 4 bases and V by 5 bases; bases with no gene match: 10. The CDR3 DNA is TGTGCCAGCAGCAGTTTCCGACGGGAGGGTTACAATGAGCAGTTCTTC. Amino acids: CASSSFRREGYNEQFF.

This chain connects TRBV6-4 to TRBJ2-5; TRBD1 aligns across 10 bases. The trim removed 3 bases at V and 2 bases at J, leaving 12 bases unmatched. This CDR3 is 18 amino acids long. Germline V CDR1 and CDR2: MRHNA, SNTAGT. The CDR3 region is CASSESSGGTGVQETQYF. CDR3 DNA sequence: TGTGCCAGCAGTGAGTCGTCGGGGGGGACAGGGGTTCAAGAGACCCAGTACTTC.

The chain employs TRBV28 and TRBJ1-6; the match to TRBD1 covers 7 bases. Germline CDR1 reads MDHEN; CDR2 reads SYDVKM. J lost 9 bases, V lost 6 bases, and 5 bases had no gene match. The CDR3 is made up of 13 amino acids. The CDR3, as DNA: TGTGCCAGCAGAGAGGGGGCGGGTTCACCCCTCCACTTT. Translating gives CASREGAGSPLHF.

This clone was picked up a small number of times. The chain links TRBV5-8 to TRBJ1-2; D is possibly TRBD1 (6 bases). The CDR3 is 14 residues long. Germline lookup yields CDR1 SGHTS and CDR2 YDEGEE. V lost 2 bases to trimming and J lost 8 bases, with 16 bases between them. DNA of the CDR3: TGTGCCAGCAGCTTTGAGTTGGACAGCCAAGGCTACACCTTC. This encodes CASSFELDSQGYTF.

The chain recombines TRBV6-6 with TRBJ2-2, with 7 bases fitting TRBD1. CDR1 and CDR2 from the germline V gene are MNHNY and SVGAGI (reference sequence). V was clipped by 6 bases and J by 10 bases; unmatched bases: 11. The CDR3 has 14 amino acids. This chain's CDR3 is CASSPREGAEELFF. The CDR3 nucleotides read TGTGCCAGCAGCCCCCGCGAGGGGGCCGAGGAGCTGTTTTTT.

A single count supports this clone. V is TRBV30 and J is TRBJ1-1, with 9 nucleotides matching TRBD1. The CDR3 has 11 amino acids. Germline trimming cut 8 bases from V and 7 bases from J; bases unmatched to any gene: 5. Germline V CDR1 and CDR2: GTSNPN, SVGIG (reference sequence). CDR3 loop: CAGTGWFEAFF. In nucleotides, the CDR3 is TGTGCCGGGACAGGGTGGTTTGAAGCTTTCTTT.

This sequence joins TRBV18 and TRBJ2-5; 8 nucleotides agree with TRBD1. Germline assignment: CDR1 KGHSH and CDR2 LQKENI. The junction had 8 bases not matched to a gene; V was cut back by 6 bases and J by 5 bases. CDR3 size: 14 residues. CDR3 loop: CASSPRTGFETQYF. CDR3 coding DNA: TGTGCCAGCTCCCCAAGGACAGGGTTTGAGACCCAGTACTTC.

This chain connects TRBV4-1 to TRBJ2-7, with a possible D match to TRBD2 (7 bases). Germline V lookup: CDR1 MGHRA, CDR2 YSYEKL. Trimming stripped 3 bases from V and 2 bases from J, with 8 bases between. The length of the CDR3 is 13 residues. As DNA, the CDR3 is TGCGCCAGCAGCCAGGGGGGGCCCTACGAGCAGTACTTC. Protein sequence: CASSQGGPYEQYF.

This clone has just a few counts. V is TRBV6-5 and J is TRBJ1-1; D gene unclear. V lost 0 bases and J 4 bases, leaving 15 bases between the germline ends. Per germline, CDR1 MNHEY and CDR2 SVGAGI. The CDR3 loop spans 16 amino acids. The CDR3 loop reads CASSYSGRRRATEAFF. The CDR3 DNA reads TGTGCCAGCAGTTACTCGGGCAGGCGGCGGGCCACTGAAGCTTTCTTT.

The CDR3 DNA reads as TGTGCCAGCAGCTTGATACAGGCGGACACCGGGGAGCTGTTTTTT. It is translated as CASSLIQADTGELFF. The chain uses TRBV5-4 and TRBJ2-2; maybe TRBD1 (5 bases). Germline-derived CDR1 and CDR2 are SGHNT and YYREEE (reference sequence). V lost 1 base and J lost 3, with 10 bases in between. The CDR3 is 15 amino acids.

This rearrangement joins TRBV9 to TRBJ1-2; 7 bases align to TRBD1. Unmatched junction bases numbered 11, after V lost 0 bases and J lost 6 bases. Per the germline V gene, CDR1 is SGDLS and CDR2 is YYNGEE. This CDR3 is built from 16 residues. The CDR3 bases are TGTGCCAGCAGCGTAGCTGGATCAGGGGGGAGGAATGGCTACACCTTC. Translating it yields CASSVAGSGGRNGYTF.

The CDR3 coding sequence is TGTGCCAGCAGCGCATGGACCGGGGGACACACCGGGGAGCTGTTTTTT. Its protein is CASSAWTGGHTGELFF. The genes are TRBV7-9 and TRBJ2-2; perhaps TRBD2 as D (6 bases). CDR1 and CDR2 from the germline V gene are SEHNR and FQNEAQ (reference sequence). The V and J ends lost 5 bases and 3 bases respectively, with 16 bases between them. The CDR3 runs 16 residues.

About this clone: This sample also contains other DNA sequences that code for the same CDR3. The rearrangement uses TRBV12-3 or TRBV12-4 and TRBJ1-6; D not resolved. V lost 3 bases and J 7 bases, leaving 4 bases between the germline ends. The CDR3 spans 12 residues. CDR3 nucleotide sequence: TGTGCCAGCAGTTTCCTGAATTCACCCCTCCACTTT. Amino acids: CASSFLNSPLHF.

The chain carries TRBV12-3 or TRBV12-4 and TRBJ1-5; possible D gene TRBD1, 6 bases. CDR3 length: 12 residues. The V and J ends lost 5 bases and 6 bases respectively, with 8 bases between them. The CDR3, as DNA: TGTGCCAGCAGTACACAGGGTCAGCCCCAGCATTTT. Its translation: CASSTQGQPQHF.

The DNA for the CDR3 is TGTGCCAGCAGTTACAAAGGGGTGGGCAATCAGCCCCAGCATTTT. Its protein is CASSYKGVGNQPQHF. The rearrangement links TRBV6-6 to TRBJ1-5, with D possibly matching TRBD1 (5 bases). Germline CDR1 and CDR2: MNHNY and SVGAGI (reference sequence). This CDR3 is built from 15 residues. V lost 2 bases, J lost 2 bases, and 10 bases lay in between.

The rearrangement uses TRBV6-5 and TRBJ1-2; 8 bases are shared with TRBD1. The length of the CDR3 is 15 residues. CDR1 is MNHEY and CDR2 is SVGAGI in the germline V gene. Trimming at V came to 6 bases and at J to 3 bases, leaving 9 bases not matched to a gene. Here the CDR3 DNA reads TGTGCCAGCAGCTTCACAGGGGGGCAAGACTATGGCTACACCTTC. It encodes CASSFTGGQDYGYTF.

CDR3 DNA sequence: TGTGCCAGCAGCTTAGAGGGGCCTAGCACAGATACGCAGTATTTT. It is translated as CASSLEGPSTDTQYF. The chain joins TRBV7-2 to TRBJ2-3; TRBD1 might be the D (5 bases). The CDR3 totals 15 residues. V lost 1 base and J lost 0, with 8 bases in between. CDR1 and CDR2 from the germline V gene are SGHTA and FQGNSA.